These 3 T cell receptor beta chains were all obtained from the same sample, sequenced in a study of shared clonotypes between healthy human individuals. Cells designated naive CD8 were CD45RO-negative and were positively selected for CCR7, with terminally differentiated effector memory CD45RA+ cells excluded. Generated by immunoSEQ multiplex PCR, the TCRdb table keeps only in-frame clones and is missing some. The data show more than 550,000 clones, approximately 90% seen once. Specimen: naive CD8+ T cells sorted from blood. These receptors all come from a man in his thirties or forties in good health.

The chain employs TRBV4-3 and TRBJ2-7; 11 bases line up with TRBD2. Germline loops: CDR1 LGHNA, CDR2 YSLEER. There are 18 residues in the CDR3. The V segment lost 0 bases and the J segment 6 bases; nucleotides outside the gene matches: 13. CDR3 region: CASSQDLDVGLAASEQYF. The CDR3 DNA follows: TGCGCCAGCAGCCAAGATCTTGATGTGGGACTAGCGGCCTCCGAGCAGTACTTC.

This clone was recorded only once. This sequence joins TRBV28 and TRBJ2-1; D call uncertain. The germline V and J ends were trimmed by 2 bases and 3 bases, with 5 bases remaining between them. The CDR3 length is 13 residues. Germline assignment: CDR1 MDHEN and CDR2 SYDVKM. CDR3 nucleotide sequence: TGTGCCAGCAGTTTAGACAACTACAATGAGCAGTTCTTC. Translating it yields CASSLDNYNEQFF.

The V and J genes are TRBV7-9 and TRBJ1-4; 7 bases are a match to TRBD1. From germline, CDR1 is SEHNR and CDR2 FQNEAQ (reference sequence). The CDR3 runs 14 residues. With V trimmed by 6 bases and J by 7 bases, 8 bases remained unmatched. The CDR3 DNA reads TGTGCCAGCAGTTCAGACAGGGCGGTTGAAAAACTGTTTTTT. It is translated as CASSSDRAVEKLFF.